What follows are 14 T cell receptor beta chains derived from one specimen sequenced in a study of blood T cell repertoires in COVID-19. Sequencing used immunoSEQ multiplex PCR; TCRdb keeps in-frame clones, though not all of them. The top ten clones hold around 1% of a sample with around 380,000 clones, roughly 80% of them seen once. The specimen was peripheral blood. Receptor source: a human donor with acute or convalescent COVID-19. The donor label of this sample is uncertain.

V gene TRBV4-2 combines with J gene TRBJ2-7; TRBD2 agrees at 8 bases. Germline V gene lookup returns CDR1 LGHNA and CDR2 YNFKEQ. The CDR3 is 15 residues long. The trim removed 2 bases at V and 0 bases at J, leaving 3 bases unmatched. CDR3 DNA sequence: TGTGCCAGCAGCCAAAACGGGGGGGTCTCCTACGAGCAGTACTTC. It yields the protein CASSQNGGVSYEQYF.

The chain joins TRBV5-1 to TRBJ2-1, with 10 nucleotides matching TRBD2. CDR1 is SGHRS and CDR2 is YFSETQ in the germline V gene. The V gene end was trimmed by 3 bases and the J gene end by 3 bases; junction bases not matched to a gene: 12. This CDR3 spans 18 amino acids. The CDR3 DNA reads TGCGCCAGCAGCTCGGGGGATAAACTAGCGGGGCACTACAATGAGCAGTTCTTC. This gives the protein CASSSGDKLAGHYNEQFF.

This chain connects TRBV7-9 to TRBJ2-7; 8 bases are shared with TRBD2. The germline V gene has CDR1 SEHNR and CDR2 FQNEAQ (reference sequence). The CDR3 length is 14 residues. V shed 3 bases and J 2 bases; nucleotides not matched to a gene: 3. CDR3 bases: TGTGCCAGCAGCTTCCCAGCGGGGGCCTACGAGCAGTACTTC. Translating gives CASSFPAGAYEQYF.

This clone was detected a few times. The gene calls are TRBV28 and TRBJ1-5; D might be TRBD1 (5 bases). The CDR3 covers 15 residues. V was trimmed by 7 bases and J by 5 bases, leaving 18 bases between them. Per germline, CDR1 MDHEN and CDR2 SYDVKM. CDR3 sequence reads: CASTPTSGGYQPQHF. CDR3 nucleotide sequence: TGTGCCAGCACCCCTACGTCGGGGGGTTATCAGCCCCAGCATTTT. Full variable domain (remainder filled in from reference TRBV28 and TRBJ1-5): DVKVTQSSRYLVKRTGEKVFLECVQDMDHENMFWYRQDPGLGLRLIYFSYDVKMKEKGDIPEGYSVSREKKERFSLILESASTNQTSMYLCASTPTSGGYQPQHFGDGTRLSIL.

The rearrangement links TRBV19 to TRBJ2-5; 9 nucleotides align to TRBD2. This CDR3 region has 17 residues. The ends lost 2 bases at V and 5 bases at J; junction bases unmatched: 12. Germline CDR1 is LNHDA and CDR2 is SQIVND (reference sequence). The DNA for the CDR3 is TGTGCCAGTAGTATAACGGGAGCGCGGGGGGGCCGTGAGACCCAGTACTTC. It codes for CASSITGARGGRETQYF.

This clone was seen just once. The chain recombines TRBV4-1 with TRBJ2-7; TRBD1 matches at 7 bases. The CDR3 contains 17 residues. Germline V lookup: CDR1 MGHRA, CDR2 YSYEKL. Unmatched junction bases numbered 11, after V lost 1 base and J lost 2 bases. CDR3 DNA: TGCGCCAGCAGCCAAGCCGCAAAACGACAGGGACCCTACGAGCAGTACTTC. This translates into CASSQAAKRQGPYEQYF.

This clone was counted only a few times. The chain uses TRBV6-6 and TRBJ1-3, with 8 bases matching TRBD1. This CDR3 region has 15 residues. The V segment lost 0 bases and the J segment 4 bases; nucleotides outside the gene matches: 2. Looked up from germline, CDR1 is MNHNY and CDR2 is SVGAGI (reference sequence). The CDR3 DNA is TGTGCCAGCAGTTACTCGGCAGGGGGCGGAAACACCATATATTTT. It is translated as CASSYSAGGGNTIYF.

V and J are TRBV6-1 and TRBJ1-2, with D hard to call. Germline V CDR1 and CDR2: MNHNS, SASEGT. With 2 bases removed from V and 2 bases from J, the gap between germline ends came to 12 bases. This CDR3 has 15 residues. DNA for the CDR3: TGTGCCAGCAGTGAACACATCGCCGAAAACTATGGCTACACCTTC. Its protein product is CASSEHIAENYGYTF.

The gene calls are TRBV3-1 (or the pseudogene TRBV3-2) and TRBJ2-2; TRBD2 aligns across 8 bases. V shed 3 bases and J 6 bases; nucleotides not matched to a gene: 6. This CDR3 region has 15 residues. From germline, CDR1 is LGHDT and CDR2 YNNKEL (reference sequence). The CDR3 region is CASSQGLEPAGELFF. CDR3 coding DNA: TGTGCCAGCAGCCAGGGACTAGAGCCGGCCGGGGAGCTGTTTTTT.

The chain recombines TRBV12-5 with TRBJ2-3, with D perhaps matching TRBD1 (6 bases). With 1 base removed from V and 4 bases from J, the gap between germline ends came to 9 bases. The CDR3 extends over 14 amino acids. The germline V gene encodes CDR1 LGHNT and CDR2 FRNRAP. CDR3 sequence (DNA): TGTGCTAGTGGTTTGGGAAAGGGGGCAGATACGCAGTATTTT. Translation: CASGLGKGADTQYF. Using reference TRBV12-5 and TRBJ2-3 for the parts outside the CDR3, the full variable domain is DARVTQTPRHKVTEMGQEVTMRCQPILGHNTVFWYRQTMMQGLELLAYFRNRAPLDDSGMPKDRFSAEMPDATLATLKIQPSEPRDSAVYFCASGLGKGADTQYFGPGTRLTVL.

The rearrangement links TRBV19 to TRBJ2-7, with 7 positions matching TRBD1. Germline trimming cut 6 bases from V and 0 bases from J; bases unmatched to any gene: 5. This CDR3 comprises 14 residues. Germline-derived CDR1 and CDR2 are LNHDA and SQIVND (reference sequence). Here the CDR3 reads CASRLTGNSYEQYF. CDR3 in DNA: TGTGCCAGTAGGTTGACAGGGAACTCCTACGAGCAGTACTTC.

DNA for the CDR3: TGTGCCAGCAGCCGGAAAACAGGGTATGAAGCTTTCTTT. Translation gives CASSRKTGYEAFF. V is TRBV3-1 (or the pseudogene TRBV3-2) and J is TRBJ1-1; D is possibly TRBD1 (6 bases). The V gene's germline CDR1 is LGHDT and CDR2 YNNKEL (reference sequence). V shed 4 bases and J shed 7 bases, with 13 bases lying between them. The CDR3 has 13 residues.

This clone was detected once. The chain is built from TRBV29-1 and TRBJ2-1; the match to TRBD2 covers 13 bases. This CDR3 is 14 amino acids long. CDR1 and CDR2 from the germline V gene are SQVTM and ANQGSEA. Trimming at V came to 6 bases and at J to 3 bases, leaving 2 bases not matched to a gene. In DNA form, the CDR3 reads TGCAGCGTGGGGACTAGCGGGATCTACAATGAGCAGTTCTTC. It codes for CSVGTSGIYNEQFF.

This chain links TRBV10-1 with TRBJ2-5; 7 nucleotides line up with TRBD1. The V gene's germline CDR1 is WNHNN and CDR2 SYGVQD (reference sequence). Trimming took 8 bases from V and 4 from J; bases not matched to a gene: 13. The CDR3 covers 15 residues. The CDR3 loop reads CASQERQGQGETQYF. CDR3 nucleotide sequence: TGCGCCAGCCAGGAACGACAGGGTCAGGGAGAGACCCAGTACTTC.